This T cell receptor beta chain derives from a study of glioma-infiltrating T cells. General observations from the study: Gliomas, especially low-grade, showed above-expected tissue-blood divergence; non-neoplastic patients showed below. Tissue and blood shared very few CDR3 sequences.

This clonotype was observed at least ten times. Its antigen is still unknown. There are 14 residues in the CDR3. V lost 6 bases to trimming and J lost 4 bases; unmatched junction nucleotides: 6. Germline CDR1 reads ENHRY; CDR2 reads SYGVKD. Amplification of TCR alpha and beta CDR3 regions from RNA used iRepertoire nested multiplex PCR. For one-step reverse transcription and amplification, 100-400 ng of tissue mRNA or PBMC total RNA was used. One entry per CDR3 protein results from TCRdb running MiXCR on the multiplex PCR reads. The sample includes 90,000 to 100,000 distinct CDR3 sequences, approximately 39% of them seen just once.

The receptor comes from a human donor with low-grade glioma or glioblastoma, undergoing nonglioma brain surgery, or in good health (not recorded which). Sequenced sample: glioma tissue, nonneoplastic brain tissue, or PBMCs (not recorded which). The chain employs TRBV10-3 and TRBJ2-1, with 7 bases that match TRBD1. The CDR3 nucleotides read TGTGCCATCAGGCCGGGACAGCTATACAATGAGCAGTTCTTC. Encoded protein: CAIRPGQLYNEQFF.